This T cell receptor (beta chain) was found in a study of OX40 agonist ivuxolimab in advanced cancers. Looking at the study overall: The patients received agonistic anti-OX40 (CD134) antibody ivuxolimab.

Points from the study as a whole: At 0.1 to 3.0 mg/kg, clonal expansion of CD4+ and CD8+ blood T cells had occurred by week 6. Relative to CD4+, CD8+ T cells held more expanded clones on average. Still undetermined is the antigen specificity of the expanded peripheral T cells.

The table came from immunoSEQ multiplex PCR; TCRdb's copy has only in-frame clones and leaves some out. Seen here are some 60,000 clones, about 90% observed once, and the top ten hold roughly 17%. This clone appeared once. Its antigen is unknown. The CDR3 consists of 20 residues. Germline loops: CDR1 SGHNT, CDR2 YENEEA. V was clipped by 5 bases and J by 6 bases; unmatched bases: 21. The chain combines TRBV11-3 with TRBJ2-2; 10 nucleotides line up with TRBD2. The sequence came from an adult with an advanced solid tumor such as melanoma, head and neck, liver or kidney cancer. The input for sequencing was CD4+ or CD8+ T cells sorted from blood, taken in a trial of the OX40 agonist ivuxolimab. The CDR3 spells CASSAPTGNGAGGPPGELFF. CDR3 in DNA: TGTGCCAGCAGCGCCCCGACAGGGAACGGAGCGGGAGGGCCTCCCGGGGAGCTGTTTTTT.